A selection of T cell receptor beta chains follows, all from one sample in a study of blood T cell repertoires in COVID-19. Libraries were prepared by immunoSEQ multiplex PCR; TCRdb keeps only in-frame clonotypes and omits some of them. The repertoire holds 150,000 to 180,000 clones, with about 89% as singletons. Input material: peripheral blood. The receptors were gathered from a man aged 50 or older with acute or convalescent COVID-19. Each CDR3 is given with its conserved first and last residue. A D gene is named only where the DNA matches it firmly.

d_call v_call cdr3_aa
TRBD2 TRBV7-2 CASSLAGGSKAYEQYF
TRBD2 TRBV19 CASRPRTSGTYNEQFF
- TRBV2 CASSEGGAQYF
TRBD1 TRBV4-1 CASSPVPPRGLGYTF
- TRBV30 CAWPKNLEENIQYF
TRBD1 TRBV28 CASSPGTGGGETQYF
TRBD1 TRBV24-1 CATSYSGGRDEQFF
- TRBV30 CAWSRRANTGELFF
TRBD1 TRBV2 CASRTGGGYTF
- TRBV29-1 CSVEGLSDSYYGYTF
- TRBV10-3 CAISDSYEQYF
TRBD1 TRBV28 CASSFSGQGASKAFF
- TRBV28 CASSLWGQGGNQPQHF
- TRBV3-1/TRBV3-2 CASSQGDNGYTF
TRBD1 TRBV6-4 CASSSQGALDTQYF
- TRBV21-1 CASSKVEEDRGWTEAFF
TRBD2 TRBV9 CASSVEAAGGLTDTQYF
- TRBV2 CASSAGSNYGYTF
TRBD1 TRBV19 CASSPGQIHNQPQHF
- TRBV19 CASRGNQETQYF
TRBD2 TRBV4-1 CASSQGGSGRSSYNEQFF
TRBD2 TRBV30 CAWRGTSGGYNEQFF
- TRBV27 CASSFGRGYYNSPLHF
TRBD1 TRBV15 CATSVRQGTEAFF
TRBD1 TRBV28 CASSFGDRGSNQPQHF
TRBD1 TRBV6-6 CASSLGQGAAYEQYF
- TRBV7-2 CASSNRVNQPQHF
TRBD1 TRBV7-8 CASRAGQGIGTEAFF
- TRBV3-1/TRBV3-2 CASSPDGAQAAHRRREQFF
TRBD1 TRBV28 CASSLRGTATDTQYF
- TRBV21-1 CASRFTRQNSNQPQHF
TRBD1 TRBV5-4 CASSPGQGINTGELFF
- TRBV5-5 CASSRQAQETQYF
TRBD1 TRBV19 CASSIQGATEAFF
TRBD1 TRBV14 CASSQVDRGRRDEKLFF
TRBD2 TRBV10-3 CAISTSGGETQYF
TRBD1 TRBV9 CASSAGQGDVNSPLHF
TRBD1 TRBV27 CASRDQGVYGYTF
TRBD1 TRBV27 CASSRSGGKSRDTEAFF
- TRBV2 CASNLGGPISGNTIYF
- TRBV9 CASSVAWGGAYNEQFF
- TRBV19 CASRNGRDVDYGYTF
- TRBV9 CASSVVGGNYNEQFF
- TRBV6-6 CASTRDITDTQYF
- TRBV10-3 CAISESTGDNEQFF
- TRBV13 CASSTLGGRLEQYF
TRBD2 TRBV6-2/TRBV6-3 CASSPIHGRGGYYNEQFF
TRBD1 TRBV3-1/TRBV3-2 CASSPAGGGPREQYF
- TRBV12-3/TRBV12-4 CASSRLDIQYF
TRBD1 TRBV7-3 CASSPTGGTGELFF
- TRBV4-1 CASSQEWQSYEQYF
- TRBV6-5 CASSYSFSQETQYF
TRBD2 TRBV2 CASSDGLLAGNNEQFF